The 18 T cell receptor beta chains listed next were all sequenced from one sample in a study of OX40 agonist ivuxolimab in advanced cancers. Clones were read by immunoSEQ multiplex PCR, and TCRdb kept only the in-frame ones, dropping some. This table has under 200,000 clones, 90% to 95% appearing once. The material sequenced was CD4+ or CD8+ T cells sorted from blood, taken in a trial of the OX40 agonist ivuxolimab. The receptor source for this set is an adult with an advanced solid tumor such as melanoma, head and neck, liver or kidney cancer.

The chain joins TRBV7-2 to TRBJ1-3; the D is unclear. The germline CDR1 and CDR2 sequences are SGHTA and FQGNSA. The CDR3 runs 13 residues. The CDR3 loop is CAEQENPGNTIYF. CDR3 coding DNA: TGTGCGGAGCAGGAGAATCCTGGAAACACCATATATTTT.

The V gene is TRBV28, the J gene TRBJ1-2; D uncertain. Germline V gives CDR1 MDHEN, CDR2 SYDVKM. Trimming cost V 5 bases and J 1 base, with 11 bases left between them. The CDR3 is made up of 14 amino acids. The CDR3 region has the DNA TGTGCCAGCAGTCTCCTTGTCCTTAACTATGGCTACACCTTC. This encodes CASSLLVLNYGYTF.

The J gene is TRBJ2-7, the V gene TRBV18; D possibly corresponds to TRBD1 (6 bases). CDR1 is KGHSH and CDR2 is LQKENI in the germline V gene. CDR3 length equals 15 residues. The germline V and J ends were trimmed by 0 bases and 3 bases, with 12 bases remaining between them. Here the CDR3 DNA reads TGTGCCAGCTCACCACCGGGCAGGGGAAACTACGAGCAGTACTTC. It translates to CASSPPGRGNYEQYF.

The chain joins TRBV7-2 to TRBJ2-7; TRBD2 agrees at 11 bases. Germline CDR1 SGHTA, CDR2 FQGNSA. This CDR3 is 14 amino acids long. Losses at the gene ends were 6 bases for V and 2 bases for J; bases not matched to a gene: 3. The CDR3 coding sequence is TGTGCCAGCAGGAAGACTAGCGGGGCCTACGAGCAGTACTTC. Amino acid sequence: CASRKTSGAYEQYF.

DNA of the CDR3: TGTGCCAGCAGTTACTCGAACAGGCCGGCCCAGCCCCAGCATTTT. It encodes CASSYSNRPAQPQHF. The J gene is TRBJ1-5, the V gene TRBV6-5, with TRBD1 as a possible D gene (5 bases). The CDR3 contains 15 residues. The germline gives CDR1 MNHEY, CDR2 SVGAGI. Trimming pared 0 bases from V and 7 bases from J, leaving 13 bases between.

The chain is built from TRBV18 and TRBJ2-7; 7 bases match TRBD1. The CDR3 loop spans 15 amino acids. Germline V lookup: CDR1 KGHSH, CDR2 LQKENI. Trimming at V came to 3 bases and at J to 3 bases, leaving 8 bases not matched to a gene. The CDR3, as DNA: TGTGCCAGCTCACCGGCTATCGGGACAGTCTACGAGCAGTACTTC. As protein: CASSPAIGTVYEQYF.

The V call is TRBV7-2, the J call TRBJ2-1, with 9 positions matching TRBD1. This CDR3 region has 16 residues. V lost 1 base and J lost 7; bases outside the gene matches: 8. From germline, CDR1 is SGHTA and CDR2 FQGNSA. The CDR3 loop is CASSLVGTGRANEQFF. DNA for the CDR3: TGTGCCAGCAGCTTAGTGGGGACAGGGAGGGCGAATGAGCAGTTCTTC.

The chain is built from TRBV6-4 and TRBJ2-2, with a weak D call TRBD1 (5 bases). The germline V and J ends were trimmed by 2 bases and 5 bases, with 12 bases remaining between them. The germline CDR1 and CDR2 sequences are MRHNA and SNTAGT. This CDR3 is 15 amino acids long. CDR3 protein: CASSDQLKGTGELFF. Here the CDR3 DNA reads TGTGCCAGCAGTGACCAGTTGAAGGGGACCGGGGAGCTGTTTTTT.

The rearrangement joins TRBV30 to TRBJ2-1; D may correspond to TRBD1 or TRBD2 (5 bases each). Trimming removed 3 bases from V and 8 bases from J, with 20 bases in between. Germline lookup yields CDR1 GTSNPN and CDR2 SVGIG (reference sequence). This CDR3 region has 15 residues. The CDR3 DNA sequence: TGTGCCTGGAGAACGGGACGCTCGGTTTTGGATGAGCAGTTCTTC. Protein product: CAWRTGRSVLDEQFF.

This chain uses TRBV28 with TRBJ1-3; TRBD1 is a possible D gene (6 bases). This CDR3 region has 16 residues. The germline CDR1 and CDR2 sequences are MDHEN and SYDVKM. V dropped 6 bases and J dropped 0 bases, with 15 bases sitting between them. In nucleotides, the CDR3 is TGTGCCAGCAGATATACGGGACACCTCTCTGGAAACACCATATATTTT. Its translation is CASRYTGHLSGNTIYF.

The chain joins TRBV28 to TRBJ1-2, with D unresolved. V lost 3 bases and J lost 1, with 12 bases in between. Germline lookup yields CDR1 MDHEN and CDR2 SYDVKM. The CDR3 contains 15 residues. The CDR3 nucleotides are TGTGCCAGCAGTTTGAAACTCTTCCTTAACTATGGCTACACCTTC. Protein product: CASSLKLFLNYGYTF.

This sequence joins TRBV19 and TRBJ2-1, with D hard to call. This CDR3 is 11 amino acids long. V lost 7 bases to trimming and J lost 5 bases, with 6 bases between them. CDR1 is LNHDA, CDR2 SQIVND, per germline (reference sequence). Here the CDR3 reads CASTSHNEQFF. The CDR3 region has the DNA TGTGCCAGTACTAGTCACAATGAGCAGTTCTTC. Looking up the rest from reference TRBV19 and TRBJ2-1 gives the full variable domain: DGGITQSPKYLFRKEGQNVTLSCEQNLNHDAMYWYRQDPGQGLRLIYYSQIVNDFQKGDIAEGYSVSREKKESFPLTVTSAQKNPTAFYLCASTSHNEQFFGPGTRLTVL.

This sequence joins TRBV9 and TRBJ2-1; 9 bases match TRBD1. This CDR3 region has 16 residues. Germline V gives CDR1 SGDLS, CDR2 YYNGEE. V lost 4 bases to trimming and J lost 3 bases; unmatched junction nucleotides: 8. CDR3 bases: TGTGCCAGCAGCACCGAAGACAGGGGGGTCTACAATGAGCAGTTCTTC. Translation gives CASSTEDRGVYNEQFF.

The chain's CDR3 is CSVEKGGGNTIYF. Written as DNA, the CDR3 is TGCAGCGTTGAAAAGGGAGGTGGAAACACCATATATTTT. This chain joins TRBV29-1 and TRBJ1-3, with D unresolved. The CDR3 loop spans 13 amino acids. The germline V and J ends were trimmed by 2 bases and 3 bases, with 8 bases remaining between them. Germline CDR1 reads SQVTM; CDR2 reads ANQGSEA.

The rearrangement joins TRBV4-3 to TRBJ2-3; D unresolved. This CDR3 is built from 14 residues. The germline gives CDR1 LGHNA, CDR2 YSLEER. V lost 4 bases to trimming and J lost 0 bases, with 8 bases between them. The CDR3, as DNA: TGCGCCAGCAGCCGACAACTTAGCACAGATACGCAGTATTTT. Protein: CASSRQLSTDTQYF.

The chain joins TRBV11-3 to TRBJ2-7; D tentatively reads TRBD1 or TRBD2 (6 bases each). The CDR3 totals 16 residues. V lost 5 bases and J 0 bases, leaving 17 bases between the germline ends. Germline loops: CDR1 SGHNT, CDR2 YENEEA. The CDR3 DNA follows: TGTGCCAGCAGCCCTCTCTCGGGGGCTGCCTCCTACGAGCAGTACTTC. Translation: CASSPLSGAASYEQYF.

A word on this clone: The same CDR3 can be traced to other DNA sequences in this sample. This chain connects TRBV6-5 to TRBJ2-7; 7 nucleotides align to TRBD2. This CDR3 has 15 residues. Germline V CDR1 and CDR2: MNHEY, SVGAGI. V was clipped by 0 bases and J by 2 bases; unmatched bases: 4. The CDR3 protein is CASSYSTGRTYEQYF. CDR3 sequence (DNA): TGTGCCAGCAGTTACTCGACCGGGAGGACCTACGAGCAGTACTTC.

The chain combines TRBV5-5 with TRBJ1-6, with unresolved D. Germline V CDR1 and CDR2: SGHKS, YYEKEE (reference sequence). Deletions cut 0 bases from V and 7 bases from J, with 14 bases between. The CDR3 runs to 16 residues. In DNA form, the CDR3 reads TGTGCCAGCAGCTTGGACGTTTTGGGTCCGAATTCACCCCTCCACTTT. The encoded protein is CASSLDVLGPNSPLHF.